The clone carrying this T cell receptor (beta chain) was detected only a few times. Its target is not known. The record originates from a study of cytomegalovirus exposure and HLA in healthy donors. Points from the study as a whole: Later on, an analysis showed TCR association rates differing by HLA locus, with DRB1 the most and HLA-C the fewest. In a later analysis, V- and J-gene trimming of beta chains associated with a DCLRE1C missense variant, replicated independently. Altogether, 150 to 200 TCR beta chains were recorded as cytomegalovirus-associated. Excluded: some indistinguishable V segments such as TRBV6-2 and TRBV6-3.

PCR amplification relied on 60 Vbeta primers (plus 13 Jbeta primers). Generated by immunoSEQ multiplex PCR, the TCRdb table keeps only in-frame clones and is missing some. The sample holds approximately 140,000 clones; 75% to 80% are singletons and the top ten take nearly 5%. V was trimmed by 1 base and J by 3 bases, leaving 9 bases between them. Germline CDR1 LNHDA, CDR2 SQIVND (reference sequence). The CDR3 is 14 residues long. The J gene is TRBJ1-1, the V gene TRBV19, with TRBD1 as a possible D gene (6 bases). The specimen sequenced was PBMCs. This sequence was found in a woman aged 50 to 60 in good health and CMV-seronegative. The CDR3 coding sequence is TGTGCCAGTAGTATAGTAGGGGGAGACACTGAAGCTTTCTTT. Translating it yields CASSIVGGDTEAFF.